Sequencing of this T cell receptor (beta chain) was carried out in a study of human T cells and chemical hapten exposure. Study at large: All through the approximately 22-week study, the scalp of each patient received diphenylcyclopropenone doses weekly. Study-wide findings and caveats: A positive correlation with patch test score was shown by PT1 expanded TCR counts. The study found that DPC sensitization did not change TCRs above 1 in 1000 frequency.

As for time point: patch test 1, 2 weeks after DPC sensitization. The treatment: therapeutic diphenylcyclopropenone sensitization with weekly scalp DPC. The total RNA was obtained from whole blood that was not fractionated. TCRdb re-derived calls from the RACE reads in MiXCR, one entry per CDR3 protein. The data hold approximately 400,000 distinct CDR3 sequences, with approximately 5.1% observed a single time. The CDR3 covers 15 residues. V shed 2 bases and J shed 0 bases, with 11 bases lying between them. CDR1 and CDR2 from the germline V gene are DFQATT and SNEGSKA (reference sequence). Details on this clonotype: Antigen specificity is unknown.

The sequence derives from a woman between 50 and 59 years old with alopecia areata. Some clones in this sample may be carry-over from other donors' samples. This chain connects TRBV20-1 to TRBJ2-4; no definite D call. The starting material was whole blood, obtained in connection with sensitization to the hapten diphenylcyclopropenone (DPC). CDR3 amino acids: CSARPDDGAKNIQYF. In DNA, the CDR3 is TGCAGTGCTAGACCCGACGATGGAGCCAAAAACATTCAGTACTTC.